These 17 T cell receptor beta chains share one sample of origin, sequenced in a study of OX40 agonist ivuxolimab in advanced cancers. Profiled with immunoSEQ multiplex PCR; TCRdb holds only in-frame clones, not every one. The sample includes 90,000 to 150,000 clones, 85% to 90% of them seen just once. This material consisted of CD4+ or CD8+ T cells sorted from blood, taken in a trial of the OX40 agonist ivuxolimab. Receptor source: an adult with an advanced solid tumor such as melanoma, head and neck, liver or kidney cancer.

This chain joins TRBV11-2 and TRBJ1-5; the D gene is possibly TRBD1 (5 bases). V lost 3 bases, J lost 0 bases, and 12 bases lay in between. The CDR3 totals 16 residues. Germline V gene data show CDR1 as SGHAT and CDR2 as FQNNGV. CDR3 residues: CASSLGGMYSNQPQHF. For the CDR3, the DNA is TGTGCCAGCAGCTTGGGGGGAATGTATAGCAATCAGCCCCAGCATTTT.

The rearrangement uses TRBV10-3 and TRBJ2-7; tentative D call: TRBD2 (6 bases). Trimming pared 4 bases from V and 0 bases from J, leaving 13 bases between. The V gene's germline CDR1 is ENHRY and CDR2 SYGVKD. The CDR3 contains 15 residues. DNA of the CDR3: TGTGCCATCAGTGCTGACGGACTAAGCTCCTACGAGCAGTACTTC. This translates into CAISADGLSSYEQYF.

CDR3 nucleotides: TGCGCCAGCAGCCAAGGTCGGGGGGCGCAGGTGACCCAGTACTTC. Translation: CASSQGRGAQVTQYF. This chain uses TRBV4-3 with TRBJ2-5, with a tentative D call TRBD2 (7 bases). Trimming stripped 1 base from V and 7 bases from J, with 16 bases between. Germline lookup yields CDR1 LGHNA and CDR2 YSLEER. The CDR3 totals 15 residues.

The chain uses TRBV7-6 and TRBJ1-4; no definite D call. The germline V gene encodes CDR1 SGHVS and CDR2 FNYEAQ. Trimming shortened V by 5 bases and J by 5 bases, and 12 bases separated the two germline ends. The CDR3 covers 14 residues. The CDR3 DNA reads TGTGCCAGCAGCCCCCAGCGGAGCAATGAAAAACTGTTTTTT. This encodes CASSPQRSNEKLFF.

V usage is TRBV11-2 and J usage is TRBJ2-5, with a tentative D call TRBD2 (5 bases). The CDR3 has 14 amino acids. Germline V gene lookup returns CDR1 SGHAT and CDR2 FQNNGV. The germline V and J ends were trimmed by 0 bases and 4 bases, with 9 bases remaining between them. The CDR3: CASSLDPGRETQYF. The CDR3 DNA reads as TGTGCCAGCAGCTTAGATCCGGGGAGAGAGACCCAGTACTTC.

The J gene is TRBJ1-2, the V gene TRBV2; unclear D gene. Per the germline V gene, CDR1 is SNHLY and CDR2 is FYNNEI. The CDR3 totals 15 residues. V was pared by 9 bases and J by 5 bases, with 22 bases between. CDR3 DNA sequence: TGTGCCAGTCTTCCTATAGAGCCCGGGCGGTATGGCTACACCTTC. Translation gives CASLPIEPGRYGYTF.

The chain carries TRBV5-1 and TRBJ1-2; D gene unclear. The V gene lost 0 bases and the J gene lost 8 bases, with 14 bases spanning the gap. This CDR3 comprises 14 residues. CDR1 and CDR2 from the germline V gene are SGHRS and YFSETQ. This CDR3 is CASSLERDTGGYTF. The CDR3 DNA sequence: TGCGCCAGCAGCTTGGAACGAGACACCGGCGGCTACACCTTC.

This chain links TRBV19 with TRBJ2-1, with D maybe TRBD1 (6 bases). Per germline, CDR1 LNHDA and CDR2 SQIVND (reference sequence). V gave up 7 bases and J gave up 6 bases, with 22 bases separating them. There are 16 residues in the CDR3. CDR3 region: CASTSTGTRIANEQFF. CDR3 in DNA: TGTGCCAGTACCTCCACCGGGACAAGAATCGCCAATGAGCAGTTCTTC.

The chain uses TRBV5-1 and TRBJ2-1, with no clear D. From germline, CDR1 is SGHRS and CDR2 YFSETQ. This CDR3 is 14 amino acids long. Between the trimmed V and J ends, which lost 0 bases and 0 bases, there was a span of 4 bases. The CDR3 DNA reads as TGCGCCAGCAGCTTGGGGGGCTCCTACAATGAGCAGTTCTTC. It encodes CASSLGGSYNEQFF.

The genes are TRBV6-5 and TRBJ1-4; TRBD1 aligns across 11 bases. Germline CDR1 is MNHEY and CDR2 is SVGAGI. V gave up 6 bases and J gave up 8 bases; unmatched junction bases: 5. This CDR3 has 14 amino acids. In DNA form, the CDR3 reads TGTGCCAGCAGCTCCCGGACAGGGGGCGAAAAACTGTTTTTT. Protein product: CASSSRTGGEKLFF.

The chain has TRBV30 and TRBJ1-2, with unresolved D. This CDR3 region has 8 residues. Germline-derived CDR1 and CDR2 are GTSNPN and SVGIG (reference sequence). The V gene lost 5 bases and the J gene lost 8 bases, with 3 bases spanning the gap. CDR3 in amino acids: CAWGGYTF. In DNA, the CDR3 is TGTGCCTGGGGAGGCTACACCTTC.

The chain carries TRBV6-1 and TRBJ2-1; D is uncertain. V was cut by 3 bases and J by 9 bases, with 6 bases left in between. Germline V gene sequence: CDR1 MNHNS, CDR2 SASEGT. The CDR3 covers 11 residues. CDR3 in amino acids: CASSDRAEQFF. The CDR3 DNA reads as TGTGCCAGCAGTGATAGGGCTGAGCAGTTCTTC.

The V call is TRBV15, the J call TRBJ2-7, with 10 bases fitting TRBD1. The length of the CDR3 is 15 residues. V was pared by 3 bases and J by 3 bases, with 5 bases of the junction left unmatched. The germline V gene encodes CDR1 LNHNV and CDR2 YYDKDF (reference sequence). CDR3 nucleotides: TGTGCCACCAGCAGGGGAGGACAGGGGGTCTACGAGCAGTACTTC. Residues: CATSRGGQGVYEQYF.

This sequence joins TRBV18 and TRBJ2-3; TRBD2 matches at 13 bases. There are 18 residues in the CDR3. CDR1 is KGHSH, CDR2 LQKENI, per germline. The V gene end was trimmed by 3 bases and the J gene end by 1 base; junction bases not matched to a gene: 7. CDR3 nucleotides: TGTGCCAGCTCACCCTCTACTAGCGGGGGGGGAGGCACAGATACGCAGTATTTT. Translating gives CASSPSTSGGGGTDTQYF.

The chain employs TRBV15 and TRBJ1-1; D call uncertain. This CDR3 contains 13 residues. CDR1 is LNHNV, CDR2 YYDKDF, per germline (reference sequence). V lost 6 bases, J lost 5 bases, and 13 bases lay in between. The CDR3 reads CATSGIGRTEAFF. For the CDR3, the DNA is TGTGCCACCAGTGGCATCGGGAGGACTGAAGCTTTCTTT. The variable domain in full, completed from reference TRBV15 and TRBJ1-1, reads DAMVIQNPRYQVTQFGKPVTLSCSQTLNHNVMYWYQQKSSQAPKLLFHYYDKDFNNEADTPDNFQSRRPNTSFCFLDIRSPGLGDTAMYLCATSGIGRTEAFFGQGTRLTVV.

This clone was observed a single time. The chain uses TRBV18 and TRBJ2-5; D might be TRBD2 (5 bases). Germline CDR1 is KGHSH and CDR2 is LQKENI. The CDR3 runs 12 residues. Between the trimmed V and J ends, which lost 5 bases and 5 bases, there was a span of 9 bases. The chain's CDR3 is CASSGRGETQYF. The CDR3 DNA sequence: TGTGCCAGCTCAGGACGGGGTGAGACCCAGTACTTC.

This clone has more than one count but fewer than ten. Other DNA sequences in the sample encode the same CDR3. V usage is TRBV19 and J usage is TRBJ1-2; 7 bases align to TRBD1. V dropped 6 bases and J dropped 2; count of bases not matched to a gene: 0. Germline V gene sequence: CDR1 LNHDA, CDR2 SQIVND (reference sequence). This CDR3 is built from 12 residues. Here the CDR3 reads CASRDRNYGYTF. As DNA, the CDR3 is TGTGCCAGTAGGGACAGGAACTATGGCTACACCTTC.